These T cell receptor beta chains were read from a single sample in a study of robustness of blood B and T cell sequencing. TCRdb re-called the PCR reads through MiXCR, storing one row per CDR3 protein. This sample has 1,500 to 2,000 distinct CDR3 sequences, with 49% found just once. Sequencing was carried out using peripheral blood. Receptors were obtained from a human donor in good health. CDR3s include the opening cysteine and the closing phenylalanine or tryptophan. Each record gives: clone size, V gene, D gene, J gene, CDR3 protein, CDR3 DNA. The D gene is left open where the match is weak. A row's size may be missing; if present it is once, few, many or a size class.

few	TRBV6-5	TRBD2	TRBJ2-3	CASTPGLLAGDLTDTQYF	TGTGCCAGCACCCCGGGGCTACTAGCGGGGGATCTCACAGATACGCAGTATTTT
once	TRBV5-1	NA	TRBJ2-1	CASSLGNNEQFF	TGCGCCAGCAGCTTGGGGAACAATGAGCAGTTCTTC
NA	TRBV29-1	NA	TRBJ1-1	CSVKGSGGSRGTEAFF	TGCAGCGTTAAGGGATCTGGTGGCTCACGAGGCACTGAAGCTTTCTTT
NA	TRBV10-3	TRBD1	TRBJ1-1	CAIRLVLTGGRTEAFF	TGTGCCATCAGGCTGGTTTTGACAGGGGGCCGTACTGAAGCTTTCTTT
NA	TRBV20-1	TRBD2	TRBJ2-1	CSARTTSGGPGNEQFF	TGCAGTGCTAGGACGACTAGCGGGGGCCCGGGGAATGAGCAGTTCTTC
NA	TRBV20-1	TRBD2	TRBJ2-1	CSARDRGGPHNEQFF	TGCAGTGCTAGAGATCGGGGGGGCCCTCACAATGAGCAGTTCTTC
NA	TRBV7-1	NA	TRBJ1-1	CASSSSSEAFF	TGTGCCAGCAGCTCTAGCTCTGAAGCTTTCTTT
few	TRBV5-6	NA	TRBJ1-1	CASSFRTEAFF	TGTGCCAGCAGCTTTCGCACTGAAGCTTTCTTT
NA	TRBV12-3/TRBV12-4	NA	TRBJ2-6	CASSFRQGRYVLTF	TGTGCCAGCAGTTTTCGGCAGGGGCGTTACGTCCTGACTTTC
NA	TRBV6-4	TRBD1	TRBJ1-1	CASSASLGQGNTEAFF	TGTGCCAGCAGTGCCTCCTTGGGACAGGGGAACACTGAAGCTTTCTTT
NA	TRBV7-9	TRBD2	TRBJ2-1	CASSRTTSPNEQFF	TGTGCCAGCAGCCGGACGACTAGCCCCAATGAGCAGTTCTTC
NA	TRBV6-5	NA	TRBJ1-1	CASSYGTTLGKAFF	TGTGCCAGCAGTTACGGCACAACCTTGGGTAAAGCTTTCTTT
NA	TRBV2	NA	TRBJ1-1	CASSEMAGKSIEAFF	TGTGCCAGCAGTGAAATGGCGGGCAAGTCGATTGAAGCTTTCTTT
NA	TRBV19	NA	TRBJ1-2	CATERPNYGYTF	TGTGCCACAGAGAGGCCCAACTATGGCTACACCTTC
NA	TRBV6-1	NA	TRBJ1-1	CASNPVGLGATEAFF	TGTGCCAGCAACCCCGTGGGTTTGGGGGCCACTGAAGCTTTCTTT
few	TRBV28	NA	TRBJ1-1	CAILDRPNTEAFF	TGTGCCATACTCGACAGACCGAACACTGAAGCTTTCTTT
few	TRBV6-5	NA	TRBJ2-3	CASSLGDTQYF	TGTGCCAGCAGCCTGGGGGATACGCAGTATTTT
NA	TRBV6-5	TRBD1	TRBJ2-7	CASSYGRQGYYEQYF	TGTGCCAGCAGTTACGGGCGACAGGGGTACTACGAGCAGTACTTC
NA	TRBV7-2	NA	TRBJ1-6	CASSLLGGAVNSPLHF	TGTGCCAGCAGCCTCCTTGGGGGCGCTGTTAATTCACCCCTCCACTTT
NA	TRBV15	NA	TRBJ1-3	CATRDSASGNTIYF	TGTGCCACCAGAGACAGCGCCTCTGGAAACACCATATATTTT
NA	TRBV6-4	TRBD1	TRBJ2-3	CASSHQGQAGVGTDTQYF	TGTGCCAGCAGTCACCAAGGACAGGCCGGTGTGGGCACAGATACGCAGTATTTT
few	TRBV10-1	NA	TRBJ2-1	CASSGRTSRRGGGDEQFF	TGCGCCAGCAGTGGCAGGACCTCCCGGAGGGGGGGCGGCGATGAGCAGTTCTTC
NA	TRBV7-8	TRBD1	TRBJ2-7	CASSLFEGTVFSEQYF	TGTGCCAGCAGCTTATTCGAAGGGACAGTCTTTTCCGAGCAGTACTTC
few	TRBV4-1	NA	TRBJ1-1	CASSQDPGFLDTEAFF	TGCGCCAGCAGCCAAGATCCCGGATTCCTAGACACTGAAGCTTTCTTT
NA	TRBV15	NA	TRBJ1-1	CATVSGQLMNTEAFF	TGTGCCACCGTCTCCGGACAGCTCATGAACACTGAAGCTTTCTTT
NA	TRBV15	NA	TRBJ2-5	CATSRDGRQGGETQYF	TGTGCCACCAGCAGAGATGGGCGGCAGGGTGGGGAGACCCAGTACTTC
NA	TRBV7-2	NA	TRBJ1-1	CASSFDWGSEAFF	TGTGCCAGCAGCTTTGACTGGGGGAGTGAAGCTTTCTTT
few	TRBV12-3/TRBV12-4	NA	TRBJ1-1	CASKMNTEAFF	TGTGCCAGCAAAATGAACACTGAAGCTTTCTTT
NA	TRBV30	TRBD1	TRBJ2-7	CAWSKSGQTADYF	TGTGCCTGGAGTAAATCGGGACAGACCGCGGACTACTTC
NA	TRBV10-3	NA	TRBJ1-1	CAISEPRENTEAFF	TGTGCCATCAGTGAGCCACGCGAGAACACTGAAGCTTTCTTT
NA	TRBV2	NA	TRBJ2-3	CASKWSSTDTQYF	TGTGCCAGCAAATGGTCTAGCACAGATACGCAGTATTTT
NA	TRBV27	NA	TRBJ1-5	CVSSLGPNQPQHF	TGTGTCAGCAGCCTAGGACCCAATCAGCCCCAGCATTTT
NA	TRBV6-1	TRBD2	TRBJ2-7	CASRLAGGYEQYF	TGTGCCAGCAGGTTAGCGGGGGGGTACGAGCAGTACTTC
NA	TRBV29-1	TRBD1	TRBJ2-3	CSVRRQGQADTQYF	TGCAGCGTTCGCCGACAGGGACAGGCAGATACGCAGTATTTT
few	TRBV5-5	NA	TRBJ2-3	CASSLRVTDTQYF	TGTGCCAGCAGCTTGAGAGTCACAGATACGCAGTATTTT
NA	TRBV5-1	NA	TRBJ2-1	CASSPDPGSYNEQFF	TGCGCCAGCAGCCCTGACCCGGGGTCCTACAATGAGCAGTTCTTC
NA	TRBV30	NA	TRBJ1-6	CAWSSGPLGSPLHF	TGTGCCTGGAGTTCGGGTCCGCTAGGGTCACCCCTCCACTTT
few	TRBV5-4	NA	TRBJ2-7	CASSYGGTSSYEQYF	TGTGCCAGCAGCTACGGGGGCACCTCCTCCTACGAGCAGTACTTT
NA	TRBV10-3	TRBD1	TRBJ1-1	CAISPGTDYTEAFF	TGTGCCATCAGTCCCGGGACAGATTACACTGAAGCTTTCTTT
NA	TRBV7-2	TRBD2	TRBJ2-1	CASSPPGGGSFYNEHFF	TGTGCCAGCAGCCCCCCGGGAGGGGGAAGTTTCTACAATGAGCATTTCTTC
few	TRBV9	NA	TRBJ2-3	CASSEIAGSTDTQYF	TGTGCCAGCAGCGAGATAGCCGGGAGCACAGATACGCAGTATTTT
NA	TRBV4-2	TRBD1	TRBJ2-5	CASSPGTVQETQYF	TGTGCCAGCAGCCCTGGGACAGTCCAAGAGACCCAGTACTTC
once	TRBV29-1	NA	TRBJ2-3	CSVEGVDTQYF	TGCAGCGTTGAAGGAGTGGATACGCAGTATTTT
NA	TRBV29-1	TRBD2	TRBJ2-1	CTGGAGYNEQFF	TGCACCGGGGGGGCAGGGTACAATGAGCAGTTCTTC
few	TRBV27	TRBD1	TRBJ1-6	CASSLHRGPDNSPLHF	TGTGCCAGCAGTCTGCACAGGGGGCCAGATAATTCACCCCTCCACTTT
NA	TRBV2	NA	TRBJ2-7	CASKPNGGVFEQYF	TGTGCCAGCAAACCGAACGGGGGCGTCTTCGAGCAGTACTTC
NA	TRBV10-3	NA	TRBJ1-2	CAISDPTVKGYTF	TGTGCCATCAGTGACCCGACAGTGAAAGGCTACACCTTC
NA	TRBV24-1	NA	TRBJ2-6	CATSDPPSGANVLTF	TGTGCCACCAGTGACCCTCCCTCTGGGGCCAACGTCCTGACTTTC
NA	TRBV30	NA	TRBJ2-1	CAWSQITDRLGYNEQFF	TGTGCCTGGAGCCAGATTACTGACAGGTTGGGGTACAATGAGCAGTTCTTC
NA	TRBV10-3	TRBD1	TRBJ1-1	CAISPGGSSATEAFF	TGTGCCATCAGTCCAGGGGGCAGTTCGGCGACTGAAGCTTTCTTT
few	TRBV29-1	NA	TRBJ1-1	CSATGFNTEAFF	TGCAGCGCAACAGGGTTTAACACTGAAGCTTTCTTT
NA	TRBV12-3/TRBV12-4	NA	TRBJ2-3	CASSLSLSTDTQYF	TGTGCCAGCAGTCTCAGTCTTAGCACAGATACGCAGTATTTT
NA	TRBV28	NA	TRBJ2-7	CASSLDGWEQYF	TGTGCCAGCAGTTTAGATGGCTGGGAGCAGTACTTC
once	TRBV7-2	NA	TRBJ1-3	CASSVRGQPRNTIYF	TGTGCCAGCAGCGTCAGAGGACAGCCTCGGAACACCATATATTTT
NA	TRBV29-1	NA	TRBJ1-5	CSVAENSNQPQHF	TGCAGCGTTGCAGAAAATAGCAATCAGCCCCAGCATTTT
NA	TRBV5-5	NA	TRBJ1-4	CASSLASRVEKLFF	TGTGCCAGCAGCTTGGCCTCTAGGGTAGAAAAACTGTTTTTT
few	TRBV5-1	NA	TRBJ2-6	CASSLLDRTSGANVLTF	TGCGCCAGCAGCCTCCTCGACAGAACCTCTGGGGCCAACGTCCTGACTTTC
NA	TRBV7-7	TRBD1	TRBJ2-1	CASSSRTGGFEEQFF	TGTGCCAGCAGCTCACGGACAGGGGGGTTTGAGGAGCAGTTCTTC
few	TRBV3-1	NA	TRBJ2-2	CASSPRSRGAIGELFF	TGTGCCAGCAGCCCTCGTAGCAGGGGCGCAATCGGGGAGCTGTTTTTT
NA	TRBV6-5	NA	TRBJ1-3	CASSYSGFLGNTIYF	TGTGCCAGCAGTTACTCAGGGTTCCTTGGAAACACCATATATTTT